This T cell receptor (beta chain) originates from a study of shared clonotypes between healthy human individuals. Some clones are missing from TCRdb's copy, which holds only in-frame ones; the method was immunoSEQ multiplex PCR. Of around 700,000 clones detected, less than 80% appear once; the ten largest clones hold approximately 1.8%. This CDR3 comprises 16 residues. V shed 3 bases and J shed 4 bases, with 20 bases lying between them. The V gene's germline CDR1 is SGHNT and CDR2 YYREEE (reference sequence). The specimen sequenced was memory CD4+ T cells sorted from blood. Subset: CD45RA-negative fraction. This TCR came from a young woman in good health. The chain joins TRBV5-4 to TRBJ2-7, with D perhaps TRBD1 or TRBD2 (5 bases each). The CDR3 sequence: CASSSGRQASQYEQYF. CDR3 coding DNA: TGTGCCAGCAGCTCGGGACGGCAGGCATCGCAGTACGAGCAGTACTTC.